The 18 T cell receptor beta chains below come from one sample, sequenced in a study of cytomegalovirus exposure and HLA in healthy donors. PCR used 60 Vbeta primers and 13 Jbeta primers. Libraries were prepared by immunoSEQ multiplex PCR; TCRdb keeps only in-frame clonotypes and omits some of them. The table has about 140,000 clones, approximately 91% seen once; the top ten hold roughly 0.5%. Input material: PBMCs. Receptors originate from a woman between 35 and 50 years old in good health and CMV-seronegative.

V is TRBV6-5 and J is TRBJ2-5, with 12 bases aligning to TRBD2. With V trimmed by 4 bases and J by 4 bases, 7 bases remained unmatched. This CDR3 has 16 amino acids. CDR1 and CDR2 from the germline V gene are MNHEY and SVGAGI. CDR3 DNA: TGTGCCAGCAGTTCTCTAGCGGGAGGGAGGCGAGAGACCCAGTACTTC. It codes for CASSSLAGGRRETQYF.

The V call is TRBV4-2, the J call TRBJ2-3; perhaps TRBD2 as D (6 bases). Trimming left V 2 bases short and J 1 base short, with 13 bases between. Germline values: CDR1 LGHNA, CDR2 YNFKEQ. The CDR3 spans 16 residues. In DNA form, the CDR3 reads TGTGCCAGCAGCCAAATTGGACTATCGCGCACAGATACGCAGTATTTT. Its protein is CASSQIGLSRTDTQYF.

This chain connects TRBV7-9 to TRBJ1-4; 7 bases are shared with TRBD1. This CDR3 is 16 amino acids long. Germline V gene data show CDR1 as SEHNR and CDR2 as FQNEAQ (reference sequence). V was clipped by 5 bases and J by 0 bases; unmatched bases: 6. The CDR3 region is CASSRSGQTTNEKLFF. CDR3 in DNA: TGTGCCAGCAGCCGTTCGGGACAGACAACTAATGAAAAACTGTTTTTT.

The gene calls are TRBV5-4 and TRBJ2-1, with D maybe TRBD1 (6 bases). CDR3 length: 13 amino acids. Germline values: CDR1 SGHNT, CDR2 YYREEE (reference sequence). Trimming removed 0 bases at V and 13 bases at J, with 14 bases between. The CDR3 DNA reads TGTGCCAGCAGCTTGGTAGGGGGACCCTATCAGTTCTTC. Protein: CASSLVGGPYQFF.

The V and J genes are TRBV7-9 and TRBJ1-2; D gene ambiguous. The V end was cut by 4 bases, the J end by 4 bases, with 10 bases between. Per germline, CDR1 SEHNR and CDR2 FQNEAQ (reference sequence). The CDR3 totals 13 residues. The CDR3 region is CASSSRPGYGYTF. In DNA, the CDR3 is TGTGCCAGCAGCTCGAGGCCCGGCTATGGCTACACCTTC.

V gene TRBV7-6 combines with J gene TRBJ1-2; no clear D gene. The CDR3 sequence is 13 residues long. Germline V CDR1 and CDR2: SGHVS, FNYEAQ. V shed 4 bases and J shed 2 bases, with 8 bases lying between them. CDR3 protein: CASSSRANYGYTF. In DNA form, the CDR3 reads TGTGCCAGCAGCTCCCGAGCCAACTATGGCTACACCTTC.

This clone was detected only a few times. This rearrangement joins TRBV10-3 to TRBJ2-1; D not certain. Trimming shortened V by 3 bases and J by 5 bases, and 5 bases separated the two germline ends. The CDR3 extends over 12 amino acids. Germline V gene data show CDR1 as ENHRY and CDR2 as SYGVKD. The CDR3 reads CAISEEDNEQFF. In DNA form, the CDR3 reads TGTGCCATCAGTGAAGAGGACAATGAGCAGTTCTTC.

V and J are TRBV2 and TRBJ1-2; 9 positions agree with TRBD1. There are 15 residues in the CDR3. The V gene end was trimmed by 5 bases and the J gene end by 3 bases; junction bases not matched to a gene: 7. The V gene's germline CDR1 is SNHLY and CDR2 FYNNEI. The CDR3 region has the DNA TGTGCCAGCAGTAGCTTCCGGGACAGGGACTATGGCTACACCTTC. It specifies CASSSFRDRDYGYTF.

The sample holds one count of this clone. The chain couples TRBV10-2 to TRBJ2-2; D may be TRBD2 (6 bases). The CDR3 is 15 residues long. The germline V gene has CDR1 WSHSY and CDR2 SAAADI. V was pared by 4 bases and J by 5 bases, with 14 bases between. DNA of the CDR3: TGCGCCAGCAGTGCAAGCGGGCTAGGGACCGGGGAGCTGTTTTTT. Residues: CASSASGLGTGELFF.

V is TRBV7-6 and J is TRBJ2-7, with 8 bases that match TRBD2. The trim removed 1 base at V and 3 bases at J, leaving 2 bases unmatched. The CDR3 contains 14 residues. Germline loops: CDR1 SGHVS, CDR2 FNYEAQ. The CDR3 sequence: CASSLGGLVYEQYF. CDR3 in DNA: TGTGCCAGCAGCTTAGGGGGACTAGTCTACGAGCAGTACTTC.

The chain employs TRBV11-2 and TRBJ2-7; a possible D gene is TRBD1 (6 bases). V was shortened by 4 bases and J by 4 bases, with 17 bases between the two germline ends. The CDR3 runs to 15 residues. Germline assignment: CDR1 SGHAT and CDR2 FQNNGV. CDR3 amino acids: CASSSLSQGLYEQYF. In DNA form, the CDR3 reads TGTGCCAGCAGCTCACTTTCCCAGGGGCTGTACGAGCAGTACTTC.

This clone appeared a single time. The chain links TRBV5-1 to TRBJ2-1, with TRBD2 matching 12 bases. The germline V gene encodes CDR1 SGHRS and CDR2 YFSETQ. Trimming at V came to 4 bases and at J to 6 bases, leaving 8 bases not matched to a gene. The CDR3 covers 16 residues. CDR3 in DNA: TGCGCCAGCAGCCCCCAACTAGCGGGAGGTTTCAATGAGCAGTTCTTC. It encodes CASSPQLAGGFNEQFF.

The chain couples TRBV10-1 to TRBJ2-1, with D possibly matching TRBD1 (5 bases). The CDR3 consists of 12 residues. Trimming removed 8 bases from V and 4 bases from J, with 9 bases in between. Germline CDR1 WNHNN, CDR2 SYGVQD (reference sequence). The DNA of the CDR3 is TGCGCCAGCGCAGGGCCTTACAATGAGCAGTTCTTC. Translating gives CASAGPYNEQFF.

The CDR3 protein is CASSESSGRAYEQYF. CDR3 sequence (DNA): TGCGCCAGCAGTGAGTCCAGCGGGAGGGCCTACGAGCAGTACTTC. V is TRBV10-1 and J is TRBJ2-7, with 10 positions matching TRBD2. The V and J ends lost 0 bases and 2 bases, in that order; junction bases with no gene match: 1. Per the germline V gene, CDR1 is WNHNN and CDR2 is SYGVQD (reference sequence). The CDR3 sequence is 15 residues long.

This clone was seen a single time. This sequence joins TRBV6-5 and TRBJ2-3; no firm D call. Germline-derived CDR1 and CDR2 are MNHEY and SVGAGI. CDR3 length: 16 amino acids. V shed 2 bases and J shed 0 bases, with 12 bases lying between them. The DNA for the CDR3 is TGTGCCAGCAGTTACCTCGGGTTTTCTAGCACAGATACGCAGTATTTT. This codes for CASSYLGFSSTDTQYF.

V usage is TRBV6-6 and J usage is TRBJ2-7, with 9 nucleotides matching TRBD1. Germline CDR1 is MNHNY and CDR2 is SVGAGI (reference sequence). Trimming at V came to 6 bases and at J to 6 bases, leaving 15 bases not matched to a gene. CDR3 length: 16 amino acids. The CDR3 region is CASSKQQGASGSEQYF. In nucleotides, the CDR3 is TGTGCCAGCAGCAAACAACAGGGGGCGAGCGGTAGCGAGCAGTACTTC.

The chain joins TRBV10-3 to TRBJ2-3; 7 bases line up with TRBD2. Germline assignment: CDR1 ENHRY and CDR2 SYGVKD. There are 15 residues in the CDR3. V trimming: 0 bases; J trimming: 1 base; junction bases outside the gene matches: 1. In DNA form, the CDR3 reads TGTGCCATCAGTGAGTCTACTAGCGGCACAGATACGCAGTATTTT. Translation gives CAISESTSGTDTQYF.

Concerning this clone: One end of the junction fails to match germline, which may point to a read error. This chain joins TRBV7-9 and TRBJ1-5; D unresolved. CDR3 length: 13 amino acids. CDR1 is SEHNR, CDR2 FQNEAQ, per germline (reference sequence). CDR3 sequence reads: CSSSLVGGEPQHF. CDR3 sequence (DNA): TGTTCCAGCAGCTTAGTAGGCGGGGAGCCCCAGCATTTT.